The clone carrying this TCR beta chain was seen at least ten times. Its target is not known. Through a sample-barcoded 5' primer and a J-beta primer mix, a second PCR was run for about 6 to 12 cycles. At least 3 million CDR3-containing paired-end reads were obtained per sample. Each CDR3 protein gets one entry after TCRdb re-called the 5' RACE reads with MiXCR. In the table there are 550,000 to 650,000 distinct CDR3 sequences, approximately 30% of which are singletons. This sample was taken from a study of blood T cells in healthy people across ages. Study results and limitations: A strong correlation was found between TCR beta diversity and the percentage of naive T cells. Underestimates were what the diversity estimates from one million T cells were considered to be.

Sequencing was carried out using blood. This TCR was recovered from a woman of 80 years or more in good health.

The CDR3 region has the DNA TGTGCCAGCAGCTTAGCCGAGGGGGGTCCACGGGACGAGCAGTACTTC. It is translated as CASSLAEGGPRDEQYF. The chain links TRBV13 to TRBJ2-7; possibly TRBD1 or TRBD2 for D (6 bases each). Per germline, CDR1 PRHDT and CDR2 FYEKMQ (reference sequence). V lost 1 base and J lost 5, with 18 bases in between. The CDR3 extends over 16 amino acids.